This T cell receptor beta chain was captured by sequencing in a study of identical twins. This clonotype was found many times. The donors were all healthy and Caucasian. TCRdb re-called the 5' RACE reads through MiXCR, storing one row per CDR3 protein. The sample has more than 250,000 distinct CDR3 sequences; less than 9% are singletons. The data also belong to a second study, concerning yellow fever vaccine responses in identical twins.

The sequenced material came from memory (CD45RO+) T cells sorted from blood. The receptor was derived from a woman between 18 and 29 years old in good health.

CDR3 in DNA: TGTGCCAGCAGCCAAGTTCTGGGTTACAATGAGCAGTTCTTC. Amino acids: CASSQVLGYNEQFF. The chain couples TRBV3-1 to TRBJ2-1; D is ambiguous. CDR3 length equals 14 residues. Trimming cost V 1 base and J 4 bases, with 8 bases left between them. Germline-derived CDR1 and CDR2 are LGHDT and YNNKEL (reference sequence).